A selection of T cell receptor beta chains follows, all from one sample in a study of Ad26.COV2.S vaccination and SARS-CoV-2 variants. Produced via immunoSEQ multiplex PCR; TCRdb's table is partial and in-frame only. This table holds about 350,000 clones, roughly 90% found once. The sample consisted of peripheral blood, taken in a trial of Ad26.COV2.S vaccine versus placebo. All receptors derive from a person aged 18 to 65 who received the Ad26.COV2.S COVID-19 vaccine or a placebo. Both conserved end residues are part of each CDR3. The D gene is left open where the match is weak. Clone size is shown for a subset of rows, as once, few, many or a class of expanded clone.

j_call v_call d_call clone_size cdr3_aa cdr3_nt
TRBJ1-4 TRBV4-2 NA NA CASSQATAPLNEKLFF TGTGCCAGCAGCCAAGCTACGGCGCCACTTAATGAAAAACTGTTTTTT
TRBJ2-7 TRBV30 NA once CAWRSGPGEQYF TGTGCCTGGAGATCGGGTCCGGGGGAGCAGTACTTC
TRBJ1-1 TRBV18 NA NA CASSPESGARTEAFF TGTGCCAGCTCACCCGAGTCGGGGGCAAGGACTGAAGCTTTCTTT
TRBJ2-3 TRBV5-1 TRBD2 NA CASSLTYLSGTSGAPARSTDTQYF TGCGCCAGCAGCTTGACCTACTTGAGCGGGACTAGCGGGGCCCCAGCCCGAAGCACAGATACGCAGTATTTT
TRBJ1-5 TRBV7-2 NA NA CASSFWTGSNQPQHF TGTGCCAGCAGCTTCTGGACGGGTAGCAATCAGCCCCAGCATTTT
TRBJ2-7 TRBV2 NA NA CASVQAYEQYF TGTGCCAGCGTACAGGCTTACGAGCAGTACTTC
TRBJ1-4 TRBV5-4 TRBD1 NA CASSFRQGAGNEKLFF TGTGCCAGCAGCTTCAGACAGGGGGCGGGTAATGAAAAACTGTTTTTT
TRBJ2-3 TRBV5-6 TRBD2 NA CASSLELAGGTDTQYF TGTGCCAGCAGCTTGGAGTTAGCGGGGGGCACAGATACGCAGTATTTT
TRBJ1-1 TRBV18 NA NA CASSMGMNTEAFF TGTGCCAGCTCAATGGGAATGAACACTGAAGCTTTCTTT
TRBJ2-7 TRBV18 NA NA CASSPPGHSYEQYF TGTGCCAGCTCACCCCCGGGACATTCCTACGAGCAGTACTTC
TRBJ1-5 TRBV19 TRBD1 few CASSPLGTGSNQPQHF TGTGCCAGTAGTCCCCTTGGGACAGGCAGCAATCAGCCCCAGCATTTT
TRBJ1-1 TRBV30 NA NA CAWSRGNPEAFF TGTGCCTGGAGTAGGGGAAACCCCGAAGCTTTCTTT
TRBJ2-7 TRBV5-6 NA NA CASSLFYEQYF TGTGCCAGCAGCTTGTTCTACGAGCAGTACTTC
TRBJ2-5 TRBV6-6 TRBD1 NA CASSYGTGAGETQYF TGTGCCAGCAGTTACGGGACAGGGGCGGGGGAGACCCAGTACTTC
TRBJ1-2 TRBV3-1/TRBV3-2 NA NA CASSHSPGARSYTF TGTGCCAGCAGCCATTCTCCGGGAGCCAGGAGCTACACCTTC
TRBJ2-7 TRBV7-2 TRBD1 NA CASSSGQGNYEQYF TGTGCCAGCAGCTCGGGACAGGGAAACTACGAGCAGTACTTC
TRBJ1-2 TRBV2 NA NA CASSGWGIGDGYTF TGTGCCAGCAGTGGATGGGGGATCGGCGATGGCTACACCTTC
TRBJ2-3 TRBV27 NA NA CASSLNFQGAGTQYF TGTGCCAGCAGTTTGAACTTCCAAGGGGCGGGTACGCAGTATTTT
TRBJ2-5 TRBV4-2 TRBD2 NA CASSATGGSTKETQYF TGTGCCAGCAGCGCTACGGGGGGGTCTACAAAAGAGACCCAGTACTTC
TRBJ1-5 TRBV10-2 NA NA CASSESWGEASNQPQHF TGCGCCAGCAGTGAGTCGTGGGGGGAAGCCAGCAATCAGCCCCAGCATTTT
TRBJ1-1 TRBV18 NA NA CASSILVSGTKNTEAFF TGTGCCAGCTCAATACTTGTATCGGGGACTAAGAACACTGAAGCTTTCTTT
TRBJ2-2 TRBV9 TRBD2 NA CASSLGGGQNTGELFF TGTGCTAGCAGCCTTGGCGGGGGGCAGAACACCGGGGAGCTGTTTTTT
TRBJ2-7 TRBV12-3/TRBV12-4 NA NA CASSLMSGLEQYF TGTGCCAGCAGTTTGATGTCCGGCCTGGAGCAGTACTTC
TRBJ2-1 TRBV23-1 TRBD2 NA CASSQSLAGEISYNEQFF TGCGCCAGCAGTCAATCCCTAGCGGGAGAAATTTCCTACAATGAGCAGTTCTTC
TRBJ2-5 TRBV7-9 TRBD1 once CASSLAWSGPQGVETQYF TGTGCCAGCAGCTTAGCGTGGTCGGGCCCGCAGGGGGTAGAGACCCAGTACTTC
TRBJ1-2 TRBV28 TRBD1 NA CASRPSDRVGGYTF TGTGCCAGCAGACCCTCTGACAGGGTCGGTGGCTACACCTTC
TRBJ1-6 TRBV11-2 NA NA CASSLVRTSYNSPLHF TGTGCCAGCAGCTTAGTACGCACCTCCTATAATTCACCCCTCCACTTT
TRBJ2-1 TRBV7-2 NA once CASSLVRGGDEQFF TGTGCCAGCAGCTTAGTAAGAGGGGGGGATGAGCAGTTCTTC
TRBJ1-2 TRBV19 TRBD1 NA CASSMGQGVSGYTF TGTGCCAGTAGTATGGGTCAGGGGGTGAGCGGCTACACCTTC
TRBJ1-2 TRBV2 NA many CASSEAGYGYTF TGTGCCAGCAGTGAAGCGGGCTATGGCTACACCTTC
TRBJ2-1 TRBV4-1 NA NA CASSQEGVYNEQFF TGCGCCAGCAGCCAAGAGGGAGTTTACAATGAGCAGTTCTTC
TRBJ1-2 TRBV28 TRBD1 once CASSLGQGLRGYTF TGTGCCAGCAGTTTAGGACAGGGTTTAAGGGGCTACACCTTC
TRBJ1-5 TRBV18 NA NA CASSTYRDQPQHF TGTGCCAGCTCAACTTACAGGGATCAGCCCCAGCATTTT
TRBJ1-1 TRBV12-2 NA once CASRFYRGTEAFF TGTGCAAGTCGCTTCTACAGGGGCACTGAAGCTTTCTTT
TRBJ1-6 TRBV6-2/TRBV6-3 NA NA CASSPPTNRVQSPLHF TGTGCCAGCAGCCCCCCGACGAACAGGGTCCAATCACCCCTCCACTTT
TRBJ1-5 TRBV7-2 NA once CASSLGPGLSNQPQHF TGTGCCAGCAGCTTAGGGCCCGGCCTTAGCAATCAGCCCCAGCATTTT
TRBJ1-2 TRBV3-1/TRBV3-2 NA NA CASSQGHRAGYGYTF TGTGCCAGCAGCCAAGGTCACAGGGCGGGGTATGGCTACACCTTC
TRBJ1-5 TRBV12-3/TRBV12-4 NA NA CASTKQNQPQHF TGTGCCAGCACCAAACAAAATCAGCCCCAGCATTTT
TRBJ2-1 TRBV2 TRBD2 NA CASSARTSGSLNEQFF TGTGCCAGCAGTGCCCGGACTAGCGGGAGTTTAAATGAGCAGTTCTTC
TRBJ2-7 TRBV7-9 TRBD2 NA CASSLSWTSGSSEQYF TGTGCCAGCAGCTTATCTTGGACTAGCGGGAGTTCCGAGCAGTACTTC